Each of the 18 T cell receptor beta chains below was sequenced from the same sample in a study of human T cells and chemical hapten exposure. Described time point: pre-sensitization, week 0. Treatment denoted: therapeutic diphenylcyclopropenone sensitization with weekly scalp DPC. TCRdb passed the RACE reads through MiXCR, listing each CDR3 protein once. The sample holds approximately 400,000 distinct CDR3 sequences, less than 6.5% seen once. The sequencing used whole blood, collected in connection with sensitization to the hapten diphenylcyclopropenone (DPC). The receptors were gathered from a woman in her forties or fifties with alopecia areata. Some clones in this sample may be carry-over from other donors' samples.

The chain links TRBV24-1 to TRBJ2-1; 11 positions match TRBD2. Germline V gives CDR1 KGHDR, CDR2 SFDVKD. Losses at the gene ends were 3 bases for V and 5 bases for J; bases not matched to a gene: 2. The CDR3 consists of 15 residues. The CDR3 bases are TGTGCCACCAGTGATATGACTAGCGGGGACAATGAGCAGTTCTTC. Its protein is CATSDMTSGDNEQFF.

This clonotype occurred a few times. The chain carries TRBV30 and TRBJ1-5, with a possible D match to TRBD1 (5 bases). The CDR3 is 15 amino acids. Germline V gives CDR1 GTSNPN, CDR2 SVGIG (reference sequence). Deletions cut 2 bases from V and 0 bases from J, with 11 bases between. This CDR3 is CAWSSGVYSNQPQHF. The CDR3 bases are TGTGCCTGGAGTTCGGGGGTGTATAGCAATCAGCCCCAGCATTTT.

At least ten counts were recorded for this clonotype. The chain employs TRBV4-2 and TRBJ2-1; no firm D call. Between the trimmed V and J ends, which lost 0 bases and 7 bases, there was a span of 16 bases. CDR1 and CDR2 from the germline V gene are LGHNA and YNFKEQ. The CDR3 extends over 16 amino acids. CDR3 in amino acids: CASSQDQRPYKNEQFF. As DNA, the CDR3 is TGTGCCAGCAGCCAAGATCAACGGCCATATAAGAATGAGCAGTTCTTC.

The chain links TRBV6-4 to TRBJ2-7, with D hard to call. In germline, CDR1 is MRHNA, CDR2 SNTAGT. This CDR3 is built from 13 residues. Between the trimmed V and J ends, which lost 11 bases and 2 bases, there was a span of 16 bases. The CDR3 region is CAGESSLTYEQYF. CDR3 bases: TGTGCCGGAGAAAGTAGTTTAACCTACGAGCAGTACTTC.

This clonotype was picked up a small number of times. The CDR3 DNA reads as TGTGCCAGCAGTCGAGGGGTACGCGGGATAGGGACAGATACGCAGTATTTT. Protein: CASSRGVRGIGTDTQYF. This chain joins TRBV3-1 and TRBJ2-3; possible D gene TRBD2, 6 bases. The CDR3 spans 17 residues. The V end lost 6 bases, the J end lost 3 bases, and 22 bases lay between the germline ends. Germline values: CDR1 LGHDT, CDR2 YNNKEL (reference sequence).

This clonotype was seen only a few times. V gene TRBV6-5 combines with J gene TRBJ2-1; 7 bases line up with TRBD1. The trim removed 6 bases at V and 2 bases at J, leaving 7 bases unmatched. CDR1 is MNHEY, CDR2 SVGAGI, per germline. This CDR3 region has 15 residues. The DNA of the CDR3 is TGTGCCAGCAGGGGGGACAGCCTAGCCTACAATGAGCAGTTCTTC. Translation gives CASRGDSLAYNEQFF.

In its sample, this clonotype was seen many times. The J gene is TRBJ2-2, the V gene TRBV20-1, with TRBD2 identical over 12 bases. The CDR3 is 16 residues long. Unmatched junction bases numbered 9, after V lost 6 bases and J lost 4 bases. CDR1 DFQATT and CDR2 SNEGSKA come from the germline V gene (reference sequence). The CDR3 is CSAPRLAGVITGELFF. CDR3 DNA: TGCAGTGCCCCCAGACTAGCGGGAGTGATCACCGGGGAGCTGTTTTTT.

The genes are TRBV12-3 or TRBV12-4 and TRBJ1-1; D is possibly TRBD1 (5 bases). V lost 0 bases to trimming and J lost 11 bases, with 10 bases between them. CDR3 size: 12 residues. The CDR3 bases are TGTGCCAGCAGTTTAGCAGGGGTCGACGCTTTCTTT. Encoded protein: CASSLAGVDAFF.

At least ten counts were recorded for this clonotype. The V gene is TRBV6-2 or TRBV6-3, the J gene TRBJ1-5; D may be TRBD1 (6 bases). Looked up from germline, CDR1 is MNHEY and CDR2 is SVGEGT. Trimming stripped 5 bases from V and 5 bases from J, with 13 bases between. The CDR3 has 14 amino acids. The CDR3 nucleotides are TGTGCCAGCAGTGAAACAGGGCCGCATCAGCCCCAGCATTTT. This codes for CASSETGPHQPQHF.

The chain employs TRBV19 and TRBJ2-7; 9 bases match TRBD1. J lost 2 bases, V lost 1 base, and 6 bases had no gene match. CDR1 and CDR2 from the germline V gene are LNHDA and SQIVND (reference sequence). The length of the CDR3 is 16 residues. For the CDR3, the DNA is TGTGCCAGTAGTATAGCCTCCGGACAGGGGCCCTACGAGCAGTACTTC. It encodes CASSIASGQGPYEQYF.

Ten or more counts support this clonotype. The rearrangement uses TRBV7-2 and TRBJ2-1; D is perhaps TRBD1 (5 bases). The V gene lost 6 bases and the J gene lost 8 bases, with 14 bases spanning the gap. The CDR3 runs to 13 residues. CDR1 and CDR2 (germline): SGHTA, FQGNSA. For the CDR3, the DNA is TGTGCCAGCAGTTGGGGCCCTGGCGATGAGCAGTTCTTC. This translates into CASSWGPGDEQFF.

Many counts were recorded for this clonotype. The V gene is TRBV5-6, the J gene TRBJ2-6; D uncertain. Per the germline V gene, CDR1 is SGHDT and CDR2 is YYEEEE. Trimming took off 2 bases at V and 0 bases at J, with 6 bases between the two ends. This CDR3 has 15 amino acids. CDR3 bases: TGTGCCAGCAGCTTCTCAAACTCTGGGGCCAACGTCCTGACTTTC. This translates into CASSFSNSGANVLTF.

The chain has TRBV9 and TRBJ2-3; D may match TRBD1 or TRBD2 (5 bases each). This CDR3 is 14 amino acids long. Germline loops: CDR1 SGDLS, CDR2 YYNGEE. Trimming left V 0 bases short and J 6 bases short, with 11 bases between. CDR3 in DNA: TGTGCCAGCAGCGTAGCGGGGCGAAGCGATACGCAGTATTTT. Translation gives CASSVAGRSDTQYF.

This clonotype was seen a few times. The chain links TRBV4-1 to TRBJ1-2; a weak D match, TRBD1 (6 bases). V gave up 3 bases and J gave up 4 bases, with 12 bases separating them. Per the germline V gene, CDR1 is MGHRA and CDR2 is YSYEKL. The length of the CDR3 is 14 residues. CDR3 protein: CASSQGAVPYGYTF. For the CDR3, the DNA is TGCGCCAGCAGCCAGGGGGCAGTCCCCTATGGCTACACCTTC.

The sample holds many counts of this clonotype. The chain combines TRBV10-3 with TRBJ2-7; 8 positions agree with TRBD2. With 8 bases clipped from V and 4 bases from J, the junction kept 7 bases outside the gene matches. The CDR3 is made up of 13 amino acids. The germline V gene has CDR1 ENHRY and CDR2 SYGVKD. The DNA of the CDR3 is TGTGCCATCTCGGCGGGGGGTCCTTACGAGCAGTACTTC. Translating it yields CAISAGGPYEQYF.

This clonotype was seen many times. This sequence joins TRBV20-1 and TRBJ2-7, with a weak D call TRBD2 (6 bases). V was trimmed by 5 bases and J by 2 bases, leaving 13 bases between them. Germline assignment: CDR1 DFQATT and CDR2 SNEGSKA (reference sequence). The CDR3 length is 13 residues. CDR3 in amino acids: CSAGLGSTYEQYF. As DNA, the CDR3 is TGCAGTGCTGGACTCGGGAGCACCTACGAGCAGTACTTC.

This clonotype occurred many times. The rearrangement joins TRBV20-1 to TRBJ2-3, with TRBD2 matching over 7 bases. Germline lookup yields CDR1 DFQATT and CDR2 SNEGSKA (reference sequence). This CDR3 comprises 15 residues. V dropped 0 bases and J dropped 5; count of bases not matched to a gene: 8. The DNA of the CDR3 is TGCAGTGCTAGAGAAATACGGGAGGTTGGAGATACGCAGTATTTT. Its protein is CSAREIREVGDTQYF.

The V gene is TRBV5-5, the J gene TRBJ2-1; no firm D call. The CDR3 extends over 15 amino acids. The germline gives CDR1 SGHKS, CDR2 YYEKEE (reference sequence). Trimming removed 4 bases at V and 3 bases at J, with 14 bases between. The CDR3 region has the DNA TGTGCCAGCAGCCCGGCACAGCCTGTCTACAATGAGCAGTTCTTC. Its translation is CASSPAQPVYNEQFF.